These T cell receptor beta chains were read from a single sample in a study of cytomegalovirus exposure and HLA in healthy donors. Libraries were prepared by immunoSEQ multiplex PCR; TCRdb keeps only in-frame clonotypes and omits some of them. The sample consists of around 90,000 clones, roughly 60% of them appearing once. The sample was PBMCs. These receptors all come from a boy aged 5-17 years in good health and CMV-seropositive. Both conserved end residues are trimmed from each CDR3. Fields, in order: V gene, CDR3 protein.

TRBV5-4,ASSLEGGYGYT
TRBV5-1,ASSAGQLLDYGYT
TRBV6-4,ASSVGTSADTQY
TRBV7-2,ASRREINQPQH
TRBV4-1,ASSQARGGQPQH
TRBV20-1,SAGPSYEQY
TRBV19,ASSTKARVGQPQH
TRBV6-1,ASSENLVFGGFEQY
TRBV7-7,ASSPFISGELF
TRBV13,ASSLGQGINYGYT
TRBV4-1,ASSQGLAGGWNIQY
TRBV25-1,ASRNRGDYGYT
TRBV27,ASSLLGGTAGAF
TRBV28,ASSLPGTSGGPYNEQF